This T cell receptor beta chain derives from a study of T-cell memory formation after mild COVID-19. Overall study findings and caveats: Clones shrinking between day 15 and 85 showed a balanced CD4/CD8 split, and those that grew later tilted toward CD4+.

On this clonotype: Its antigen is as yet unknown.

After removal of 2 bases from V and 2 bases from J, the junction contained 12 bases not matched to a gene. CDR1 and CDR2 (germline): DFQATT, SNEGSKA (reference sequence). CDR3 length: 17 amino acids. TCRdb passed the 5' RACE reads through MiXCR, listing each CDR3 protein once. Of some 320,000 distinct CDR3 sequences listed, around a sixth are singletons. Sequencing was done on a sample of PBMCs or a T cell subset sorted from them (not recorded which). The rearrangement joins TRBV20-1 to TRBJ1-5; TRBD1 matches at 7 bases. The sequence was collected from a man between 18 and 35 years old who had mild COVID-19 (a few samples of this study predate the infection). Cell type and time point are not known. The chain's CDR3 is CSARRAGGWWGNQPQHF. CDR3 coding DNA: TGCAGTGCTAGAAGGGCAGGGGGATGGTGGGGCAATCAGCCCCAGCATTTT.